Below, 7 T cell receptor beta chains from the same sample are listed, as sequenced in a study of blood T cells in healthy people across ages. A second PCR of roughly 7 to 11 cycles used a sample-barcoded 5' primer and a J-beta primer mix. TCRdb ran MiXCR on the 5' RACE reads and lists one entry per CDR3 protein. Of about 1 million distinct CDR3 sequences listed, 40% to 55% are singletons. The sample was blood. The receptors here all came from a woman aged 60-75 years in good health.

The chain links TRBV20-1 to TRBJ2-5; possible D gene TRBD1, 5 bases. Trimming removed 5 bases from V and 2 bases from J, with 12 bases in between. Per germline, CDR1 DFQATT and CDR2 SNEGSKA (reference sequence). The CDR3 is 13 amino acids. The CDR3 bases are TGCAGTGCTTTCCGACAGCCACAAGAGACCCAGTACTTC. Its protein product is CSAFRQPQETQYF.

The gene calls are TRBV9 and TRBJ2-5; D remains ambiguous. The J call may be incorrect, as the DNA end agrees better with TRBJ2-7. The CDR3 totals 17 residues. CDR1 is SGDLS and CDR2 is YYNGEE in the germline V gene. In DNA, the CDR3 is TGTGCCAGCAGCGTCGAGAGATCTAGGGTACCAACCTACGAGCAGTACTTC. Its translation: CASSVERSRVPTYEQYF.

The chain uses TRBV20-1 and TRBJ1-4, with TRBD1 matching 7 bases. Germline lookup yields CDR1 DFQATT and CDR2 SNEGSKA (reference sequence). CDR3 length: 14 residues. V was clipped by 2 bases and J by 8 bases; unmatched bases: 8. The DNA for the CDR3 is TGCAGTGCTAGACCGGGGGTCAGGGGGGAAAAACTGTTTTTT. Translating gives CSARPGVRGEKLFF.

V is TRBV27 and J is TRBJ2-1, with D unclear. Germline-derived CDR1 and CDR2 are MNHEY and SMNVEV (reference sequence). V shed 5 bases and J shed 8 bases, with 19 bases lying between them. The CDR3 length is 15 residues. The DNA of the CDR3 is TGTGCCAGCAGTACGTCAGGAGTTGAACCAGATGAGCAGTTCTTC. It codes for CASSTSGVEPDEQFF.

This clonotype was detected many times. This may arise from a read error, as a much more abundant clone is one base away. This sequence joins TRBV11-2 and TRBJ2-5; the D gene is possibly TRBD1 (6 bases). V shed 0 bases and J shed 1 base, with 9 bases lying between them. This CDR3 comprises 15 residues. Per germline, CDR1 SGHAT and CDR2 FQNNGV. CDR3 region: CASSLDGGPQETQYF. The DNA of the CDR3 is TGTGCCAGCAGCTTAGATGGGGGCCCCCAAGAGACCCAGTACTTC.

In its sample, this clonotype was seen a few times. The chain is built from TRBV15 and TRBJ2-1; D might be TRBD2 (6 bases). The ends were cut back, 4 bases at V and 5 bases at J, with 21 bases in the middle. CDR1 and CDR2 from the germline V gene are LNHNV and YYDKDF (reference sequence). CDR3 size: 17 residues. The CDR3 DNA reads as TGTGCCACCAGCATCCCCGTGGGGGGAGGCGCCCACAATGAGCAGTTCTTC. Translation: CATSIPVGGGAHNEQFF. The full variable domain, its missing parts supplied by reference TRBV15 and TRBJ2-1, is DAMVIQNPRYQVTQFGKPVTLSCSQTLNHNVMYWYQQKSSQAPKLLFHYYDKDFNNEADTPDNFQSRRPNTSFCFLDIRSPGLGDTAMYLCATSIPVGGGAHNEQFFGPGTRLTVL.

The chain has TRBV11-2 and TRBJ2-5; D is ambiguous. V shed 6 bases and J shed 2 bases, with 16 bases lying between them. CDR3 length: 15 residues. CDR1 is SGHAT, CDR2 FQNNGV, per germline. CDR3 sequence (DNA): TGTGCCAGCAGACCAGAGATTGGGCTTCAAGAGACCCAGTACTTC. Translation: CASRPEIGLQETQYF.